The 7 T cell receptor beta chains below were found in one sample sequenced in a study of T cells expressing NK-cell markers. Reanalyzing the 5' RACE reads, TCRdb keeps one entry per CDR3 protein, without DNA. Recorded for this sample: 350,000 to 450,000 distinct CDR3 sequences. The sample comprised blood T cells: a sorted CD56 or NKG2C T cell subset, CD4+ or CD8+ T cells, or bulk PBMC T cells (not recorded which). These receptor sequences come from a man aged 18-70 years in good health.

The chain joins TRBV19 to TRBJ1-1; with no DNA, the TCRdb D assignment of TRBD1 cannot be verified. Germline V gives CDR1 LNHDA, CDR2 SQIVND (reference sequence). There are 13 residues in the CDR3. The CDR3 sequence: CASSMGGTAEAFF.

Here the CDR3 reads CASSYAGLAGAPDTQYF. The chain has TRBV13 and TRBJ2-3; the TRBD2 assignment by TCRdb is unverifiable without DNA. This CDR3 is built from 17 residues. Germline assignment: CDR1 PRHDT and CDR2 FYEKMQ (reference sequence).

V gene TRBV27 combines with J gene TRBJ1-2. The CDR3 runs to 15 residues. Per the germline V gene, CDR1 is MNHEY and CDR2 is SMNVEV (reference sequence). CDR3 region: CASSPQVVTNYGYTF.

The CDR3 protein is CASSQVGLGQGAFF. V usage is TRBV4-1 and J usage is TRBJ1-1; the D call from TCRdb, TRBD1, cannot be confirmed without DNA. The CDR3 contains 14 residues. From germline, CDR1 is MGHRA and CDR2 YSYEKL.

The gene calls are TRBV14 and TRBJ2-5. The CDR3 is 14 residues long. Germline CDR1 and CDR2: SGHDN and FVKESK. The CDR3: CASSQDPIQETQYF.

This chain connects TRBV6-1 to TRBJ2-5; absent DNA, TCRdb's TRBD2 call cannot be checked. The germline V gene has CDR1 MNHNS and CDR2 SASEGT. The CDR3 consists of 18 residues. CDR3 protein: CASRSPGLAGMGGETQYF.

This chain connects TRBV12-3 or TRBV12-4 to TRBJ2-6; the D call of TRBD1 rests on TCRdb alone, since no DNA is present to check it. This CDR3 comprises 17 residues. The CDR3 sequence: CASSPPGHLSGANVLTF.